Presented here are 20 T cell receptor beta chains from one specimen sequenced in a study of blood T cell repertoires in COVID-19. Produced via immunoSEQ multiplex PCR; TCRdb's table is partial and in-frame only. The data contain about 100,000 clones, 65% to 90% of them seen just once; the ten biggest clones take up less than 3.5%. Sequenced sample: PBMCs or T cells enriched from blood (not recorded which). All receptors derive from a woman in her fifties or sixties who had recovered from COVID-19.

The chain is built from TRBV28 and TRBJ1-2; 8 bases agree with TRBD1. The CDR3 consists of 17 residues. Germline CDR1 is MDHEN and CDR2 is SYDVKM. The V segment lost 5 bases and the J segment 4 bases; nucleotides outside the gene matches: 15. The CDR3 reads CASSKRRQGIRSYGYTF. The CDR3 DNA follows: TGTGCCAGCAGTAAAAGACGACAGGGGATAAGGAGCTATGGCTACACCTTC.

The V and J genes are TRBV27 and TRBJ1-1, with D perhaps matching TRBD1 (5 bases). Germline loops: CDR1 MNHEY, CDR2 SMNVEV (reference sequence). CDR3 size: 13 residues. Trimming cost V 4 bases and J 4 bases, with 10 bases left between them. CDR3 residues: CASSSLGPTEAFF. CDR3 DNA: TGTGCCAGCAGTTCTCTGGGGCCCACTGAAGCTTTCTTT.

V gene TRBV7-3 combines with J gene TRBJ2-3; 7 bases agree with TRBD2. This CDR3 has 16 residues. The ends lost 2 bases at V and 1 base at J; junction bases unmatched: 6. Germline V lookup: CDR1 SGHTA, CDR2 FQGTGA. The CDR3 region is CASSLYRGVGTDTQYF. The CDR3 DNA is TGTGCCAGCAGCTTATATCGGGGGGTGGGCACAGATACGCAGTATTTT.

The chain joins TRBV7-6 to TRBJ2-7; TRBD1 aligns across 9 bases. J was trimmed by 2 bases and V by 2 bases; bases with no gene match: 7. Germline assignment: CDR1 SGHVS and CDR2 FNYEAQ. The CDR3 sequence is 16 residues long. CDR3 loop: CASSLHEDRGAYEQYF. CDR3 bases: TGTGCCAGCAGCTTACATGAGGACAGGGGAGCCTACGAGCAGTACTTC. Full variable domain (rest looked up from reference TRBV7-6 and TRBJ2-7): GAGVSQSPRYKVTKRGQDVALRCDPISGHVSLYWYRQALGQGPEFLTYFNYEAQQDKSGLPNDRFSAERPEGSISTLTIQRTEQRDSAMYRCASSLHEDRGAYEQYFGPGTRLTVT.

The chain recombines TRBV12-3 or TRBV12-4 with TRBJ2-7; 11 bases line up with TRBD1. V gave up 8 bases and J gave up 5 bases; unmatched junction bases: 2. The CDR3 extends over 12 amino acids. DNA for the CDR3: TGTGCCAGCGGGGACAGGGGGAACGAGCAGTACTTC. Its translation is CASGDRGNEQYF.

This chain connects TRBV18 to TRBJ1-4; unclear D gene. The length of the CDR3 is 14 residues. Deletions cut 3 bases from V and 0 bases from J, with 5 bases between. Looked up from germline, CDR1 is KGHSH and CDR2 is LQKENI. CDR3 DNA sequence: TGTGCCAGCTCACCGGGAGCAACTAATGAAAAACTGTTTTTT. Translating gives CASSPGATNEKLFF.

CDR3 DNA: TGTGCCAGCAGCTCCGGGACAGACGCTTGGGGCAATCAGCCCCAGCATTTT. Residues: CASSSGTDAWGNQPQHF. The gene calls are TRBV28 and TRBJ1-5; 7 positions match TRBD1. The CDR3 runs 17 residues. V was pared by 6 bases and J by 2 bases, with 13 bases of the junction left unmatched. CDR1 MDHEN and CDR2 SYDVKM come from the germline V gene.

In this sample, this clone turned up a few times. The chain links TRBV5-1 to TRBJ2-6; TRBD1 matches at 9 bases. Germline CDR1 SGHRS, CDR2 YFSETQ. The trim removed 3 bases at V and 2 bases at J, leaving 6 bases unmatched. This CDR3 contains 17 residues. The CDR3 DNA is TGCGCCAGCAGCTCGGGACAGGGCTACACTGGGGCCAACGTCCTGACTTTC. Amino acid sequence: CASSSGQGYTGANVLTF. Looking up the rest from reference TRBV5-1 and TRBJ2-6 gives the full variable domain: KAGVTQTPRYLIKTRGQQVTLSCSPISGHRSVSWYQQTPGQGLQFLFEYFSETQRNKGNFPGRFSGRQFSNSRSEMNVSTLELGDSALYLCASSSGQGYTGANVLTFGAGSRLTVL.

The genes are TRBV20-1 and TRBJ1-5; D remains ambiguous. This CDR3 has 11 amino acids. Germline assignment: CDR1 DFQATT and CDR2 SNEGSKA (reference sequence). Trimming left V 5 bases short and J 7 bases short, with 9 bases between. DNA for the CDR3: TGCAGTGCTCTGAATGGCCAGCCCCAGCATTTT. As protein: CSALNGQPQHF.

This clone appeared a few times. Written as DNA, the CDR3 is TGTGCCAGCAGCCAAGATCGCGGGACCCACACCGGGGAGCTGTTTTTT. The encoded protein is CASSQDRGTHTGELFF. The J gene is TRBJ2-2, the V gene TRBV3-1 (or the pseudogene TRBV3-2), with D possibly matching TRBD2 (6 bases). The CDR3 covers 16 residues. Germline-derived CDR1 and CDR2 are LGHDT and YNNKEL (reference sequence). The V end was cut by 0 bases, the J end by 3 bases, with 11 bases between.

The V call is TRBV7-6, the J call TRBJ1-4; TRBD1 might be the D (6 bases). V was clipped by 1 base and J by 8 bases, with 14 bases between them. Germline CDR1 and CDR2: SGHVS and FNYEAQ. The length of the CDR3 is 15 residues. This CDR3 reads CASSLGGGRGEKLFF. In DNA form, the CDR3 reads TGTGCCAGCAGCTTAGGGGGGGGGCGCGGAGAAAAACTGTTTTTT.

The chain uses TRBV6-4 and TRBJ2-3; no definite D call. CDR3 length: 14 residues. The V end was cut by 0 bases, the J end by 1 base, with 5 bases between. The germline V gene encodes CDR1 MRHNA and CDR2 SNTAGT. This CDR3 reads CASSDSAGTDTQYF. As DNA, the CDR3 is TGTGCCAGCAGTGACTCGGCGGGCACAGATACGCAGTATTTT.

DNA for the CDR3: TGTGCCAGCAGCGGCTCCTACAATGAGCAGTTCTTC. The encoded protein is CASSGSYNEQFF. J is TRBJ2-1 and V is TRBV28; no clear D gene. Germline lookup yields CDR1 MDHEN and CDR2 SYDVKM. The ends were cut back, 6 bases at V and 0 bases at J, with 3 bases in the middle. CDR3 length equals 12 residues.

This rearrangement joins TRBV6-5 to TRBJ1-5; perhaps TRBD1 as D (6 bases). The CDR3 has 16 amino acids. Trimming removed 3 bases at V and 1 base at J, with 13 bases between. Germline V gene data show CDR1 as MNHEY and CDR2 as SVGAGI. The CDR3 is CASSYGDRRSNQPQHF. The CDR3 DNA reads TGTGCCAGCAGTTATGGAGACAGGCGAAGCAATCAGCCCCAGCATTTT.

CDR3: CASSLLEQTPNEKLFF. The CDR3, as DNA: TGTGCCAGCAGCCTGCTAGAACAAACTCCTAATGAAAAACTGTTTTTT. The genes are TRBV3-1 (or the pseudogene TRBV3-2) and TRBJ1-4; D is unclear. V was cut by 4 bases and J by 3 bases, with 15 bases left in between. The CDR3 totals 16 residues. Germline V gene data show CDR1 as LGHDT and CDR2 as YNNKEL (reference sequence).

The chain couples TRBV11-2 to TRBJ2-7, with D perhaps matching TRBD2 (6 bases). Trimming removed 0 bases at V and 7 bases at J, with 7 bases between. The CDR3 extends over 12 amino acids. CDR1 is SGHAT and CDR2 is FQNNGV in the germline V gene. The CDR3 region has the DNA TGTGCCAGCAGCTTAGACGCGGGAGAGCAGTACTTC. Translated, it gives CASSLDAGEQYF.

The CDR3 bases are TGTGCCAGCTCACCGGGACAGGGTTCCTACGAGCAGTACTTC. Protein product: CASSPGQGSYEQYF. The rearrangement uses TRBV18 and TRBJ2-7; 9 bases align to TRBD1. The CDR3 is 14 amino acids. V was clipped by 3 bases and J by 1 base; unmatched bases: 1. Germline V gene data show CDR1 as KGHSH and CDR2 as LQKENI.

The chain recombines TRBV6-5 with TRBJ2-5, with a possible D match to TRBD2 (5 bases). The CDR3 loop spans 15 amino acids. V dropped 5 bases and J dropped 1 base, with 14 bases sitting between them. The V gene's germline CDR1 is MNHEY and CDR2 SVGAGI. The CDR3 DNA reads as TGTGCCAGCAGTACATTTGAGGGCAGCCAAGAGACCCAGTACTTC. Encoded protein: CASSTFEGSQETQYF.

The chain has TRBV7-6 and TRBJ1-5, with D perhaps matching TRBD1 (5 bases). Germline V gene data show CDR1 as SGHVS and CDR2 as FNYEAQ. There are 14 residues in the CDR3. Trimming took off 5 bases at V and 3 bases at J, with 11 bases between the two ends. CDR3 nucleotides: TGTGCCAGCAGCCGCGGGGGGAACAATCAGCCCCAGCATTTT. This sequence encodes CASSRGGNNQPQHF.

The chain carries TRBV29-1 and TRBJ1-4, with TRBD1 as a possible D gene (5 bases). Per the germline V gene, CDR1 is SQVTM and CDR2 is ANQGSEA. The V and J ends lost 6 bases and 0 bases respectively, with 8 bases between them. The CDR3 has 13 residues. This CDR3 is CSVGGATNEKLFF. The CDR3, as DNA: TGCAGCGTGGGGGGGGCAACTAATGAAAAACTGTTTTTT.